This T cell receptor beta chain was sequenced during a study of T cells in Graves' hyperthyroidism and ophthalmopathy. Using RNA transcripts as the source, TCR beta CDR3 regions were amplified. The TCR CDR3 first-round RT-PCR relied on the HTBI primer set. One entry per CDR3 protein results from TCRdb running MiXCR on the multiplex PCR reads. Of 500,000 to 750,000 distinct CDR3 sequences detected, around 46% appear once; the ten largest clones hold around 8%. The length of the CDR3 is 15 residues. With V trimmed by 3 bases and J by 1 base, 4 bases remained unmatched. The specimen sequenced was peripheral blood or thyroid tissue (not recorded which). This sequence was found in a woman younger than 30 with Graves' hyperthyroidism. This rearrangement joins TRBV12-3 or TRBV12-4 to TRBJ1-2, with 8 bases fitting TRBD1. This CDR3 reads CASSFGQGDNYGYTF. In DNA, the CDR3 is TGTGCCAGCAGTTTCGGACAGGGCGATAACTATGGCTACACCTTC.